Included here is one T cell receptor beta chain sequence, with context. Its antigen remains unknown. This CDR3 has 15 residues. Germline values: CDR1 SGHNT, CDR2 YENEEA. V was cut by 3 bases and J by 0 bases, with 12 bases left in between. This sample is drawn from a study of cytomegalovirus exposure and HLA in healthy donors. Study background: T cells numbering around 180 million yielded approximately 120 million unique TCR beta sequences in an earlier analysis. Study-level points and caveats: The majority of CMV-associated TCR beta chains were reported as apparently HLA-restricted in a later analysis.

PCR used 60 Vbeta primers and 13 Jbeta primers. The repertoire was sequenced with immunoSEQ multiplex PCR; TCRdb's copy has only in-frame clones and lacks some. The data hold 200,000 to 300,000 clones, with roughly 81% observed a single time. The chain has TRBV11-3 and TRBJ2-7; D gene uncertain. The sequenced sample consisted of PBMCs. The TCR originated in a woman aged 40 to 50 in good health and CMV-seropositive. CDR3 loop: CASSFTSNPSYEQYF. CDR3 coding DNA: TGTGCCAGCAGCTTTACATCCAACCCCTCCTACGAGCAGTACTTC. Variable domain in full (rest from reference TRBV11-3 and TRBJ2-7): EAGVVQSPRYKIIEKKQPVAFWCNPISGHNTLYWYLQNLGQGPELLIRYENEEAVDDSQLPKDRFSAERLKGVDSTLKIQPAELGDSAVYLCASSFTSNPSYEQYFGPGTRLTVT.